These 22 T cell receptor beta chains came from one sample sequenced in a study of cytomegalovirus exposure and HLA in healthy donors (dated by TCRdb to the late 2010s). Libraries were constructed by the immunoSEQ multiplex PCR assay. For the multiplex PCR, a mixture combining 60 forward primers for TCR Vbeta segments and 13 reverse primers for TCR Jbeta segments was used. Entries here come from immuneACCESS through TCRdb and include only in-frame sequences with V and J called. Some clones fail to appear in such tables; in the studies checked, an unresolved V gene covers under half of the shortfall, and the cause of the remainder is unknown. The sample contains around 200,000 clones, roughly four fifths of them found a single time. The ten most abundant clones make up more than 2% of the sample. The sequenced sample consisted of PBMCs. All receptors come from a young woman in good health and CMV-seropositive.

The CDR3 protein is CASSAQGPPYEQYF. The CDR3 bases are TGTGCCAGCAGCGCACAGGGTCCACCCTACGAGCAGTACTTC. The chain combines TRBV7-9 with TRBJ2-7, with a tentative D call TRBD1 (6 bases). CDR1 is SEHNR, CDR2 FQNEAQ, per germline (reference sequence). V was pared by 5 bases and J by 2 bases, with 13 bases between. This CDR3 spans 14 amino acids.

CDR3 loop: CASSVGRDGGTEAFF. In nucleotides, the CDR3 is TGTGCCAGCAGCGTAGGGAGGGACGGTGGCACTGAAGCTTTCTTT. This chain links TRBV9 with TRBJ1-1; possibly TRBD1 for D (5 bases). CDR3 length: 15 residues. V was trimmed by 0 bases and J by 4 bases, leaving 13 bases between them. Germline V CDR1 and CDR2: SGDLS, YYNGEE.

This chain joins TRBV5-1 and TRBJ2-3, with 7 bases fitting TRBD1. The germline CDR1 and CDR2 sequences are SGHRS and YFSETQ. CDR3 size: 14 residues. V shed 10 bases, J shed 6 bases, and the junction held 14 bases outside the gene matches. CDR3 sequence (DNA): TGCGCCGGGTCAGAAGGGACAGTTTATGATACGCAGTATTTT. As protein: CAGSEGTVYDTQYF.

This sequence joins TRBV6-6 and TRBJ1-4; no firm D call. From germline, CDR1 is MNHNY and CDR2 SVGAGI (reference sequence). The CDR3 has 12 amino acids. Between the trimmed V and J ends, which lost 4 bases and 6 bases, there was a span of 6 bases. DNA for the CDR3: TGTGCCAGCAGTTTAGCTGATGAAAAACTGTTTTTT. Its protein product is CASSLADEKLFF.

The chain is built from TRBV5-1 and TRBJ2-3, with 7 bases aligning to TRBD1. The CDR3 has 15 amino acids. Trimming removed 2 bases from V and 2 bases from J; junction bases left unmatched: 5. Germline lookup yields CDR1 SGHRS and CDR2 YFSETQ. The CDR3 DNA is TGCGCCAGCAGCTTCCGGGACAGCAACACAGATACGCAGTATTTT. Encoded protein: CASSFRDSNTDTQYF.

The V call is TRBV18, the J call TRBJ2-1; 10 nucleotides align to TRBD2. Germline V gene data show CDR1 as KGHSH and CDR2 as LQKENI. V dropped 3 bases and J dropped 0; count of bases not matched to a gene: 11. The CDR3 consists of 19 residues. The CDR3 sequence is CASSPLPTSGSSSYNEQFF. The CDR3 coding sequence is TGTGCCAGCTCACCTCTCCCGACTAGCGGGTCCAGCTCCTACAATGAGCAGTTCTTC.

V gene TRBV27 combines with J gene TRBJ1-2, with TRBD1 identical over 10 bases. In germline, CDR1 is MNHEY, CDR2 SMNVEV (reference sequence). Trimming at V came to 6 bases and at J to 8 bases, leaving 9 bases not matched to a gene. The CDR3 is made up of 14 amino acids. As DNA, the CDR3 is TGTGCCAGCAGATCGACAGGGGGCATTCAGGGCTACACCTTC. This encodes CASRSTGGIQGYTF.

CDR3 coding DNA: TGTGCCAGCCGGGAGGGGGCCACCCTCCCTGACTATGGCTACACCTTC. Residues: CASREGATLPDYGYTF. This chain links TRBV18 with TRBJ1-2; 7 bases are a match to TRBD1. The CDR3 contains 16 residues. In germline, CDR1 is KGHSH, CDR2 LQKENI. The V and J ends lost 8 bases and 3 bases, in that order; junction bases with no gene match: 15.

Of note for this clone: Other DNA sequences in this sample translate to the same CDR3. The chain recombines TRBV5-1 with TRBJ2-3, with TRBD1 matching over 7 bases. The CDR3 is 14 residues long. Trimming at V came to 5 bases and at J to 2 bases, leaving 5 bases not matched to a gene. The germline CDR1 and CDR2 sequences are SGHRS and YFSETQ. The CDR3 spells CASSPGQVTDTQYF. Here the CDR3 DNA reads TGCGCCAGCAGTCCTGGACAGGTCACAGATACGCAGTATTTT.

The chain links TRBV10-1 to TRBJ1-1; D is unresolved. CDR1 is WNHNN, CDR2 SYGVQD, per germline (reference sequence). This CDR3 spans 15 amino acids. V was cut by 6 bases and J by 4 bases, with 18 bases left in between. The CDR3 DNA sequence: TGCGCCAGCAGCGAAAATTTAGGGAGCGGCACTGAAGCTTTCTTT. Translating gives CASSENLGSGTEAFF.

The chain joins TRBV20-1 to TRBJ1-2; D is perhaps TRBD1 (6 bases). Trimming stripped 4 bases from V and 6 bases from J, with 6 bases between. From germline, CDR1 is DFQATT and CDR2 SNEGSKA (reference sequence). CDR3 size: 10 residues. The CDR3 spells CSATGDGYTF. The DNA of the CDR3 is TGCAGTGCTACAGGGGATGGCTACACCTTC.

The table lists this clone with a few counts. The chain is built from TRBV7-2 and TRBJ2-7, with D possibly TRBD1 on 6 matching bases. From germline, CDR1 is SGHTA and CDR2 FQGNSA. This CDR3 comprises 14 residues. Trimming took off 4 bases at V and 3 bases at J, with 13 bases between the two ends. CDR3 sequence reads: CASSSHGQSYEQYF. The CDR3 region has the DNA TGTGCCAGCAGCTCCCACGGACAGAGCTACGAGCAGTACTTC.

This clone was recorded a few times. The CDR3 nucleotides read TGTGCCAGTAGTTGGAACACAGGGGGCGATGAAAAACTGTTTTTT. Translating it yields CASSWNTGGDEKLFF. The rearrangement links TRBV19 to TRBJ1-4; 9 nucleotides agree with TRBD1. This CDR3 spans 15 amino acids. V dropped 5 bases and J dropped 6; count of bases not matched to a gene: 7. Per the germline V gene, CDR1 is LNHDA and CDR2 is SQIVND (reference sequence).

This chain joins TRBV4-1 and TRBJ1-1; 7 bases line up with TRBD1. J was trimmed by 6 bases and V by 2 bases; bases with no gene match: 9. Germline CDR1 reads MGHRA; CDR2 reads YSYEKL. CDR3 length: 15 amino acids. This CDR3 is CASSQPTGSIPEAFF. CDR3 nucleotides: TGCGCCAGCAGCCAACCGACAGGGTCGATCCCTGAAGCTTTCTTT.

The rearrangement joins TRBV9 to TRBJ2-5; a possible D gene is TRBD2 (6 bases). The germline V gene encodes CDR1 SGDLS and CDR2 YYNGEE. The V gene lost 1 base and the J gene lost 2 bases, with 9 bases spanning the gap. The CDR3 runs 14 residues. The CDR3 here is CASSVSRGQETQYF. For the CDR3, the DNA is TGTGCCAGCAGCGTATCGCGGGGTCAAGAGACCCAGTACTTC.

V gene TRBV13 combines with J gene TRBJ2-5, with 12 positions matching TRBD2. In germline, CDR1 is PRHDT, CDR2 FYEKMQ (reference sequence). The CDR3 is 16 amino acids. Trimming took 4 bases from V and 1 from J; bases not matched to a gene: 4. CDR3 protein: CASSSTSGGFQETQYF. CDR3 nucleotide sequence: TGTGCCAGCAGCTCGACTAGCGGGGGCTTCCAAGAGACCCAGTACTTC.

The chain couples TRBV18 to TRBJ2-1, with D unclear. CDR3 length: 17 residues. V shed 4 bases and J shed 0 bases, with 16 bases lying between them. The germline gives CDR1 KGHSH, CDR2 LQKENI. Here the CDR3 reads CASSRADVWSSYNEQFF. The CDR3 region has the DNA TGTGCCAGCTCACGCGCGGATGTCTGGAGCTCCTACAATGAGCAGTTCTTC. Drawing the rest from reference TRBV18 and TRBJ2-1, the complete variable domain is NAGVMQNPRHLVRRRGQEARLRCSPMKGHSHVYWYRQLPEEGLKFMVYLQKENIIDESGMPKERFSAEFPKEGPSILRIQQVVRGDSAAYFCASSRADVWSSYNEQFFGPGTRLTVL.

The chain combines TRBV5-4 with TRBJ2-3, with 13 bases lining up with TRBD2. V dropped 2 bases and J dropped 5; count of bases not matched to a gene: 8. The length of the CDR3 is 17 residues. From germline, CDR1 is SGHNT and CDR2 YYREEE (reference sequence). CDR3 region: CASSFRTSGGGGDTQYF. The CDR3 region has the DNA TGTGCCAGCAGCTTCAGGACTAGCGGGGGAGGAGGAGATACGCAGTATTTT.

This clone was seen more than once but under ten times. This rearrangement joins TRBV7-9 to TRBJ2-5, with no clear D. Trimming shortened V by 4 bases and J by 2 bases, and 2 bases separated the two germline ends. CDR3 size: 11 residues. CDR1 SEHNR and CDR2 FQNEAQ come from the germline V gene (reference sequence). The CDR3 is CASSSQETQYF. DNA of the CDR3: TGTGCCAGCAGCTCACAAGAGACCCAGTACTTC.

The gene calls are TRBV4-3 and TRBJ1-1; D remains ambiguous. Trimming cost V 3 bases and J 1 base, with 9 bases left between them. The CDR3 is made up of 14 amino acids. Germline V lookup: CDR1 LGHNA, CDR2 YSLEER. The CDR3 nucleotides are TGCGCCAGCAGCCAGACTACGCAGAACACTGAAGCTTTCTTT. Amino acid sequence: CASSQTTQNTEAFF.

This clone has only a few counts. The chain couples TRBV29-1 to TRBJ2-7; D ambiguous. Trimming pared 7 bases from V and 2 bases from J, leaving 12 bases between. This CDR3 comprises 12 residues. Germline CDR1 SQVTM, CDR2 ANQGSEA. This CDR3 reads CSAYTEPYEQYF. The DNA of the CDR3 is TGCAGCGCATACACCGAACCCTACGAGCAGTACTTC.

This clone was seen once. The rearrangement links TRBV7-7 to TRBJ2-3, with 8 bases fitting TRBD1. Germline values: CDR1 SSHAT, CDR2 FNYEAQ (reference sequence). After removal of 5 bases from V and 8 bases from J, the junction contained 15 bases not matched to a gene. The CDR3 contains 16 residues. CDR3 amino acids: CASSPLAGTGMSTQYF. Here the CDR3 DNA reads TGTGCCAGCAGCCCCTTGGCCGGGACAGGTATGAGTACGCAGTATTTT.